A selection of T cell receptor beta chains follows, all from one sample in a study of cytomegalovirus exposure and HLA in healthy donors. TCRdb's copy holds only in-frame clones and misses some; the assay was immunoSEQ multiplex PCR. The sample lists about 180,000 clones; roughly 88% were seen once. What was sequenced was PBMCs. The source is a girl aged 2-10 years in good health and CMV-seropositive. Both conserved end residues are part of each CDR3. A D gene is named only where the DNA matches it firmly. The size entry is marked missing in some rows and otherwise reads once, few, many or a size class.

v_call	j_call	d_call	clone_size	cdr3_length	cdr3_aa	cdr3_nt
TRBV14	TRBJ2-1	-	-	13	CASSPQVSEEQFF	TGTGCCAGCAGCCCTCAAGTTTCGGAGGAGCAGTTCTTC
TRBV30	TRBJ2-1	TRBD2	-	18	CAWGTTSGRALAYNEQFF	TGTGCCTGGGGTACGACTAGCGGGAGGGCCCTCGCATACAATGAGCAGTTCTTC
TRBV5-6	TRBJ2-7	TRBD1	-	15	CASSRSGTVHYEQYF	TGTGCCAGCAGCCGCTCGGGGACAGTCCACTACGAGCAGTACTTC
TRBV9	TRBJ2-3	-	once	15	CASSVGSSITDTQYF	TGTGCCAGCAGCGTAGGATCCAGTATCACAGATACGCAGTATTTT
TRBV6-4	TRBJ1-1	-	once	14	CASSGGRQNTEAFF	TGTGCCAGCAGTGGCGGTCGGCAGAACACTGAAGCTTTCTTT
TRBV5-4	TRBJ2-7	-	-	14	CASSLVGAIYEQYF	TGTGCCAGCAGCTTGGTTGGGGCTATCTACGAGCAGTACTTC
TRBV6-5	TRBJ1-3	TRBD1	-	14	CASSGGQGGNTIYF	TGTGCCAGCAGTGGGGGACAGGGTGGAAACACCATATATTTT
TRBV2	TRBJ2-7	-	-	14	CASSDQGITYEQYF	TGTGCCAGCAGTGATCAGGGGATTACCTACGAGCAGTACTTC
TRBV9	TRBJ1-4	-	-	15	CASSASPGVNEKLFF	TGTGCCAGCAGCGCCAGCCCGGGGGTTAATGAAAAACTGTTTTTT
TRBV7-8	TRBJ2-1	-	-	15	CASSFRGDTHNEQFF	TGTGCCAGCAGCTTCAGGGGGGACACCCACAATGAGCAGTTCTTC
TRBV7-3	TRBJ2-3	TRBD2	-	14	CASSFSGAKDTQYF	TGTGCCAGCAGCTTTAGCGGGGCGAAAGATACGCAGTATTTT
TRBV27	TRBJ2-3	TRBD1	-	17	CASSLRGDRARADTQYF	TGTGCCAGCAGTCTTAGGGGGGACAGGGCTAGGGCGGATACGCAGTATTTT
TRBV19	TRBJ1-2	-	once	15	CASSIGHAPHYGYTF	TGTGCCAGTAGTATAGGACACGCCCCGCACTATGGCTACACCTTC
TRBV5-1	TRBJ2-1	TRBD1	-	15	CASSHRGSLPCEQFF	TGCGCCAGCAGCCACAGGGGCTCCCTCCCCTGTGAGCAGTTCTTC
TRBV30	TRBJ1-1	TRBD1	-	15	CAWSVPGQWSTEAFF	TGTGCCTGGAGTGTACCGGGACAGTGGTCCACTGAAGCTTTCTTT
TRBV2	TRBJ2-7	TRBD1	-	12	CASRTTGGEQYF	TGTGCCAGCAGGACGACAGGGGGCGAGCAGTACTTC
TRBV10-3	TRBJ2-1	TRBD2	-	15	CAISAHRDYYNEQFF	TGTGCCATCAGTGCTCACCGGGACTACTACAATGAGCAGTTCTTC
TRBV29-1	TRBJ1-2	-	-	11	CSVLLIGGYTF	TGCAGCGTCCTCTTAATCGGGGGCTACACCTTC
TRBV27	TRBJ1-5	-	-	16	CASSLYPAAGGQPQHF	TGTGCCAGCAGTTTATATCCGGCAGCAGGAGGTCAGCCCCAGCATTTT
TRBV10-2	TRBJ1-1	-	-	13	CASRPGVGTEAFF	TGCGCCAGCAGGCCCGGGGTGGGAACTGAAGCTTTCTTT
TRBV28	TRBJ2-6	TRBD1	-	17	CASSSVGQISGANVLTF	TGTGCCAGCAGTAGTGTGGGACAGATCTCTGGGGCCAACGTCCTGACTTTC
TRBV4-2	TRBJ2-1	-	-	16	CASSQDGGDSYNEQFF	TGTGCCAGCAGCCAAGACGGCGGGGACTCCTACAATGAGCAGTTCTTC
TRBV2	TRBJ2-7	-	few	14	CASTRDWGSYEQYF	TGTGCCAGCACCCGGGACTGGGGCTCCTACGAGCAGTACTTC